This note documents a single TCR beta chain sequence. Repertoires were generated with immunoSEQ multiplex PCR, while TCRdb's copy carries only in-frame clones and drops some. In the table there are fewer than 90,000 clones, 85% to 90% of which are singletons. The sample is drawn from a study of blood T cell repertoires in COVID-19. Study details: Samples representing acute and convalescent COVID-19 were sourced from the United States, Italy and Spain.

Sequencing used peripheral blood. The origin of this receptor is a human donor in a cohort sampled during active COVID-19.

CDR3 sequence reads: CASSSGTYNEQFF. CDR3 sequence (DNA): TGTGCCAGCAGCTCCGGGACCTACAATGAGCAGTTCTTC. This chain connects TRBV11-2 to TRBJ2-1; D is possibly TRBD2 (5 bases). CDR3 length: 13 residues. The germline gives CDR1 SGHAT, CDR2 FQNNGV. Trimming removed 4 bases at V and 2 bases at J, with 6 bases between.